The subject of this entry is one T cell receptor beta chain. Sequenced by immunoSEQ multiplex PCR; TCRdb stores in-frame clones only, minus some. The sample records roughly 180,000 clones, approximately 85% being singletons. The CDR3 covers 15 residues. Per the germline V gene, CDR1 is MDHEN and CDR2 is SYDVKM. The V gene end was trimmed by 3 bases and the J gene end by 5 bases; junction bases not matched to a gene: 4. The data derive from a study of blood T cell repertoires in COVID-19. The TCR was taken from a woman in her 50s with COVID-19, enrolled during active disease. This chain links TRBV28 with TRBJ2-2, with TRBD1 matching 9 bases. Source material: peripheral blood. The CDR3 reads CASSFAGTGTGELFF. For the CDR3, the DNA is TGTGCCAGCAGTTTTGCCGGGACAGGGACCGGGGAGCTGTTTTTT.